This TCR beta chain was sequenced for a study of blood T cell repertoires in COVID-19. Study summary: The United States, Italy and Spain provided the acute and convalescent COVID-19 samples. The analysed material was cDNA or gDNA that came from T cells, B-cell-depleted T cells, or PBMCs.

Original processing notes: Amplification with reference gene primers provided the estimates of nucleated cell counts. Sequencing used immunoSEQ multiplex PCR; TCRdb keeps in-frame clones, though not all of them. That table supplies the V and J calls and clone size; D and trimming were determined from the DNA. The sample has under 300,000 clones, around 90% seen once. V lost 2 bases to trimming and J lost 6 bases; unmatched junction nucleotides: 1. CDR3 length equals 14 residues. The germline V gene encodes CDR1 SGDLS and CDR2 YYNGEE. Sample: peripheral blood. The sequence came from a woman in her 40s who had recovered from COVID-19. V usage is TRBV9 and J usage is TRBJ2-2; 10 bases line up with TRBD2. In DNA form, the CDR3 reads TGTGCCAGCAGCGTTAGCGGGAGGCCCGGGGAGCTGTTTTTT. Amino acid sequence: CASSVSGRPGELFF.